This T cell receptor (beta chain) was sequenced during a study of vaccination effects on CD4 cells after COVID-19. Study as a whole: Sequencing was preceded by expansion of antigen-specific CD4+ T cells with viral peptide pools in the ViraFEST assay.

When less than 11 days of culture had elapsed, CD4+ T cells were isolated. Among the vaccine recipients, none had a prior SARS-CoV-2 infection, and nucleocapsid antibodies were negative. Profiled with immunoSEQ multiplex PCR; TCRdb holds only in-frame clones, not every one. The profile shows about 28,000 clones, less than 75% of them singletons. With regard to this clone: No antigen is known for it.

This material consisted of CD4+ T cells from PBMCs cultured without peptide, taken before COVID-19 vaccination. The sequence was collected from a human donor who received a COVID-19 vaccine.

Here the CDR3 reads CASSEAGLAGGTGELFF. CDR3 nucleotide sequence: TGTGCCAGCAGTGAAGCCGGACTAGCGGGAGGCACCGGGGAGCTGTTTTTT. The chain is built from TRBV6-1 and TRBJ2-2, with 14 nucleotides matching TRBD2. This CDR3 is built from 17 residues. V was clipped by 0 bases and J by 4 bases; unmatched bases: 1. Germline values: CDR1 MNHNS, CDR2 SASEGT.